The TCR beta chain described here comes from a study of blood T cell repertoires in COVID-19. For the study at large: Spain, Italy and the United States supplied samples that represented acute and convalescent COVID-19.

In the authors' workflow: Nucleated cell counts were estimated from reference gene primer amplification. Profiling relied on immunoSEQ multiplex PCR, and the TCRdb table lists in-frame clones only, not all of them. The DNA gave D and trimming, while V, J and clone size come from that table. The data contain roughly 190,000 clones, about 88% of them singletons. Cohort allocation depended upon clinical history that participants reported. Germline V gives CDR1 GTSNPN, CDR2 SVGIG (reference sequence). V lost 5 bases and J lost 6; bases outside the gene matches: 11. The CDR3 runs to 15 residues. Sequencing input: PBMCs or T cells enriched from blood (not recorded which). The J gene is TRBJ2-2, the V gene TRBV30; TRBD2 matches at 8 bases. This receptor was identified in a woman aged 18-29 years who had recovered from COVID-19. The chain's CDR3 is CAWSFSGTEAGELFF. Here the CDR3 DNA reads TGTGCCTGGTCGTTTAGCGGGACGGAGGCCGGGGAGCTGTTTTTT.